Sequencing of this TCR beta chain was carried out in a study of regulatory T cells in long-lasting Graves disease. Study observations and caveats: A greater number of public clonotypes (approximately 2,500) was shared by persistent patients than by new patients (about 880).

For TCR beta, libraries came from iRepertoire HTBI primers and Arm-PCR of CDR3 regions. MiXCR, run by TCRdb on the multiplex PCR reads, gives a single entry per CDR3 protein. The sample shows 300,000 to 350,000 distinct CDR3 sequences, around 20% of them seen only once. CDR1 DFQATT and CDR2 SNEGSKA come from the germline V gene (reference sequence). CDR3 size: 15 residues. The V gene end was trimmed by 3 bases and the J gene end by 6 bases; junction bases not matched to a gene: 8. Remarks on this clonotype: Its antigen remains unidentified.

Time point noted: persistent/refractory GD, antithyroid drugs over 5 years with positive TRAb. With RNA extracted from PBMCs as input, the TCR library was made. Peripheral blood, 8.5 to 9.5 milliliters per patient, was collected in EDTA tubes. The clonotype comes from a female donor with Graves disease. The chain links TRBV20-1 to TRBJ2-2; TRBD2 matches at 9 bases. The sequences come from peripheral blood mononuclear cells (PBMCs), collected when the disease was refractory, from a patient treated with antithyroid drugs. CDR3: CSASPPGLAAGELFF. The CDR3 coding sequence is TGCAGTGCTAGCCCCCCGGGACTAGCTGCCGGGGAGCTGTTTTTT.